The entry below describes one T cell receptor (beta chain). The antigen remains undetermined. Germline V gives CDR1 MGHRA, CDR2 YSYEKL. V was trimmed by 0 bases and J by 8 bases, leaving 13 bases between them. The CDR3 runs to 15 residues. One entry per CDR3 protein, called by TCRdb with MiXCR from the reads. The sample carries a few hundred thousand distinct CDR3 sequences, less than 30% recorded once. The record originates from a study of T cell repertoires in cytomegalovirus infection. Study in general: Evidence of both CMV infection and a matching HLA type came from public TCR beta signatures. General study results and limits: Individuals carrying CMV plus the relevant HLA were identified by cumulative frequency of public TCR beta families. Clonotypes of TCR beta that were HLA-C-restricted and CMV-specific dominated the ex vivo response.

The sequence derives from a human donor in good health (CMV status not recorded). Some clones in this sample may be carry-over from other donors' samples. V is TRBV4-1 and J is TRBJ1-4; possible D gene TRBD1, 5 bases. Sequencing was done on a sample of PBMCs. In DNA form, the CDR3 reads TGCGCCAGCAGCCAAGAAGGAGGGCGGGGGGAAAAACTGTTTTTT. This encodes CASSQEGGRGEKLFF.